This is a list of T cell receptor beta chains from one sample in a study of blood T cell repertoires in COVID-19. Clones were read by immunoSEQ multiplex PCR, and TCRdb kept only the in-frame ones, dropping some. The sample has 250,000 or so clones; around 88% are singletons. Sequencing input: peripheral blood. Receptor source: a man in his thirties or forties with active or convalescent COVID-19. Both conserved end residues are part of each CDR3. A D gene is named only where the DNA matches it firmly. Size tells how often a clone was seen (once, few, many) or the class of an expanded clone, and some rows leave it out.

cdr3_aa	cdr3_nt	d_call	clone_size	cdr3_length	v_call	j_call
CASSITGVGGTIYF	TGTGCCAGCAGTATCACAGGGGTCGGCGGCACCATATATTTT	TRBD1	.	14	TRBV2	TRBJ1-3
CASSEPQLDTSPLHF	TGCGCCAGCAGTGAGCCTCAATTAGACACTTCACCCCTCCACTTT	.	.	15	TRBV10-1	TRBJ1-6
CASSTSGGPYNEQFF	TGCGCCAGCAGTACTAGCGGGGGACCCTACAATGAGCAGTTCTTC	TRBD2	.	15	TRBV10-2	TRBJ2-1
CSTPSEAGFLYEQFF	TGCAGCACACCATCGGAGGCGGGGTTTCTCTATGAGCAGTTCTTC	.	.	15	TRBV29-1	TRBJ2-1
CASSPRRQSSYNEQFF	TGTGCCAGCTCACCACGTCGACAGAGCTCCTACAATGAGCAGTTCTTC	.	.	16	TRBV18	TRBJ2-1
CASSYSRPTGSNEQYF	TGTGCCAGCAGCTACTCACGGCCGACAGGGTCGAACGAGCAGTACTTC	TRBD1	once	16	TRBV7-2	TRBJ2-7
CASSLTGTGRAGYTF	TGTGCCAGCAGCCTAACCGGGACAGGGCGAGCTGGCTACACCTTC	TRBD1	.	15	TRBV7-3	TRBJ1-2
CASSQGGGNTEAFF	TGTGCCAGCTCACAAGGCGGGGGGAACACTGAAGCTTTCTTT	.	.	14	TRBV18	TRBJ1-1
CASSIRRGAGATYEQYF	TGTGCCAGTAGTATACGGCGAGGGGCAGGGGCGACCTACGAGCAGTACTTC	.	.	17	TRBV19	TRBJ2-7
CASSTGYRENYGYTF	TGTGCCAGTAGTACCGGATACAGGGAAAACTATGGCTACACCTTC	.	few	15	TRBV19	TRBJ1-2
CASSRGGIYEQYF	TGTGCCAGCAGTCGCGGGGGGATTTACGAGCAGTACTTC	TRBD2	.	13	TRBV7-6	TRBJ2-7
CASSEGLAGGTDTQYF	TGTGCCAGCAGTGAAGGACTAGCGGGGGGCACAGATACGCAGTATTTT	TRBD2	.	16	TRBV6-1	TRBJ2-3
CATKQGAGSPLHF	TGTGCCACGAAGCAGGGGGCCGGTTCACCCCTCCACTTT	TRBD1	few	13	TRBV19	TRBJ1-6
CASSLDRRETQYF	TGTGCCAGCAGCTTAGACAGGAGAGAGACCCAGTACTTC	.	.	13	TRBV7-9	TRBJ2-5
CASSLARPEETGELFF	TGCGCCAGCAGCTTGGCCAGGCCGGAGGAAACCGGGGAGCTGTTTTTT	.	.	16	TRBV5-1	TRBJ2-2
CAISESSGGRGGYTF	TGTGCCATCAGTGAGTCGTCAGGGGGGAGAGGTGGCTACACCTTC	TRBD1	.	15	TRBV10-3	TRBJ1-2
CASSPLEGLGEQYF	TGTGCCAGCAGCCCCCTGGAGGGTTTGGGCGAGCAGTACTTC	.	.	14	TRBV7-9	TRBJ2-7
CASSPVSLRGGPDTQYF	TGTGCCAGCTCACCAGTCTCCTTGCGGGGGGGCCCCGATACGCAGTATTTT	TRBD2	.	17	TRBV18	TRBJ2-3
CASSFGGVGKKPSYEQYF	TGTGCCAGCAGCTTCGGCGGGGTCGGGAAAAAACCCTCCTACGAGCAGTACTTC	.	.	18	TRBV7-2	TRBJ2-7
CASSPQTGTDYGYTF	TGTGCCAGCAGCCCACAAACCGGGACAGACTATGGCTACACCTTC	TRBD1	.	15	TRBV11-2	TRBJ1-2
CASSYRDRVREQFF	TGTGCCAGCAGTTACCGGGACAGGGTACGTGAGCAGTTCTTC	TRBD1	once	14	TRBV6-6	TRBJ2-1
CASSWGLAADTQYF	TGTGCCAGCAGCTGGGGACTAGCGGCAGATACGCAGTATTTT	TRBD2	.	14	TRBV7-2	TRBJ2-3
CSVIAGGIGDTQYF	TGCAGCGTGATAGCGGGGGGCATTGGAGATACGCAGTATTTT	TRBD2	once	14	TRBV29-1	TRBJ2-3
CASSLESDNQPQHF	TGTGCCAGCAGCTTAGAGTCAGACAATCAGCCCCAGCATTTT	.	.	14	TRBV7-8	TRBJ1-5
CASSLDEAGGLETQYF	TGCGCCAGCAGCTTGGACGAAGCGGGGGGCCTAGAGACCCAGTACTTC	TRBD2	.	16	TRBV5-1	TRBJ2-5
CAPTGTQTYNSPLHF	TGTGCCCCCACCGGGACACAAACTTATAATTCACCCCTCCACTTT	.	few	15	TRBV6-4	TRBJ1-6
CAIRILDGQHGYTF	TGTGCCATCAGAATATTAGATGGACAGCATGGCTACACCTTC	.	.	14	TRBV10-3	TRBJ1-2
CASRPQTVSNQPQHF	TGTGCCAGCAGACCCCAGACAGTTAGCAATCAGCCCCAGCATTTT	.	.	15	TRBV27	TRBJ1-5
CASSVGLRDRAGNEQFF	TGCGCCAGCAGCGTGGGATTGCGGGACAGGGCCGGCAATGAGCAGTTCTTC	TRBD1	.	17	TRBV4-1	TRBJ2-1
CASSPSGVTEAFF	TGTGCCAGCAGCCCGAGCGGGGTCACTGAAGCTTTCTTT	.	.	13	TRBV9	TRBJ1-1
CASSVWNEGYEQYF	TGTGCCAGCAGCGTTTGGAATGAGGGCTACGAGCAGTACTTC	.	.	14	TRBV9	TRBJ2-7
CASSLDTNYGYTF	TGTGCCAGCAGCTTGGACACTAACTATGGCTACACCTTC	.	.	13	TRBV5-4	TRBJ1-2
CAWSVLGQTGGPLHF	TGTGCCTGGAGTGTATTGGGGCAGACGGGGGGACCCCTCCACTTT	.	.	15	TRBV30	TRBJ1-6
CASSRAGTVDNEQFF	TGCGCCAGCAGCCGAGCCGGGACAGTTGACAATGAGCAGTTCTTC	TRBD1	.	15	TRBV4-3	TRBJ2-1
CASSYVSGVKNTQYF	TGTGCCAGCAGTTACGTAAGCGGGGTTAAGAATACGCAGTATTTT	TRBD2	.	15	TRBV6-6	TRBJ2-3